Detailed here is one T cell receptor (beta chain). Its antigen remains unidentified. Healthy Caucasians made up all donors. Germline assignment: CDR1 SGHRS and CDR2 YFSETQ. Trimming removed 3 bases from V and 3 bases from J, with 8 bases in between. The CDR3 totals 13 residues. These data originate in a study of identical twins. Study-wide results and caveats: The more abundant beta clonotypes in cord blood had fewer insertions, and memory repertoires did not show this.

Each cDNA held unique molecular identifiers, and template switching gave it a universal primer site. TCRdb reprocessed the 5' RACE reads via MiXCR and lists one record per CDR3 protein. The table has 700,000 or so distinct CDR3 sequences, 21% seen once. These data also featured in a second study, about T cells expressing NK-cell markers. That work states: Roughly 1.0-8% of CD8+ T cells in over 5 donors belonged to dominant NKG2C+ clonotypes.

Sequencing used PBMCs. This clonotype was sampled from a young woman in good health. V usage is TRBV5-1 and J usage is TRBJ2-3, with D unclear. The CDR3 bases are TGCGCCAGCAGCTCTCCTCGGACAGATACGCAGTATTTT. Its protein is CASSSPRTDTQYF.